This entry lists 6 T cell receptor beta chains sequenced from one sample in a study of early T cells in non-severe SARS-CoV-2 infection. MiXCR was run by TCRdb on the 5' RACE reads, yielding one entry per CDR3 protein. The table includes tens of thousands of distinct CDR3 sequences, around 14% detected once. The source material was whole blood. These receptors were collected from an adult who was a healthcare worker with PCR-confirmed SARS-CoV-2 infection or an uninfected control (not recorded which).

The V and J genes are TRBV5-6 and TRBJ2-5; D gene unclear. The ends were cut back, 0 bases at V and 2 bases at J, with 8 bases in the middle. This CDR3 comprises 14 residues. CDR1 and CDR2 (germline): SGHDT, YYEEEE. This CDR3 reads CASSLVDPQETQYF. CDR3 DNA: TGTGCCAGCAGCTTGGTGGACCCTCAAGAGACCCAGTACTTC.

The CDR3 coding sequence is TGTGCCAGCAGTTTAGGCTTGGCGGGAGTATCAGGAGATACGCAGTATTTT. Its translation is CASSLGLAGVSGDTQYF. The V call is TRBV12-3 or TRBV12-4, the J call TRBJ2-3, with 7 bases lining up with TRBD2. The CDR3 contains 17 residues. The V segment lost 1 base and the J segment 5 bases; nucleotides outside the gene matches: 12.

V gene TRBV6-2 or TRBV6-3 combines with J gene TRBJ2-7; D remains unclear. This CDR3 is 13 amino acids long. Germline CDR1 is MNHEY and CDR2 is SVGEGT. V was shortened by 7 bases and J by 0 bases, with 10 bases between the two germline ends. CDR3 nucleotides: TGTGCCAGCAAGAAGTCGGACTCCTACGAGCAGTACTTC. It is translated as CASKKSDSYEQYF.

This clonotype was detected a few times. The chain has TRBV3-1 and TRBJ2-3; 11 positions agree with TRBD2. Losses at the gene ends were 4 bases for V and 6 bases for J; bases not matched to a gene: 6. Germline CDR1 LGHDT, CDR2 YNNKEL (reference sequence). CDR3 length: 15 amino acids. CDR3 DNA sequence: TGTGCCAGCAGCCGACGAACTAGCGGGAGTGATACGCAGTATTTT. Amino acids: CASSRRTSGSDTQYF.

The table lists this clonotype with a few counts. This rearrangement joins TRBV29-1 to TRBJ2-7; D remains ambiguous. Trimming shortened V by 5 bases and J by 3 bases, and 11 bases separated the two germline ends. The CDR3 has 12 residues. The germline gives CDR1 SQVTM, CDR2 ANQGSEA. The CDR3 sequence: CSVTRTGYEQYF. The CDR3 DNA reads TGCAGCGTTACCAGGACGGGCTACGAGCAGTACTTC.

The CDR3 DNA reads as TGTGCCAGCAGCTTGGGGCCCACAGGGGTTAACACCGGGGAGCTGTTTTTT. This translates into CASSLGPTGVNTGELFF. V gene TRBV5-5 combines with J gene TRBJ2-2; 7 nucleotides agree with TRBD1. J gave up 2 bases and V 0 bases, and 7 bases lay outside the gene matches. In germline, CDR1 is SGHKS, CDR2 YYEKEE (reference sequence). This CDR3 is 17 amino acids long.